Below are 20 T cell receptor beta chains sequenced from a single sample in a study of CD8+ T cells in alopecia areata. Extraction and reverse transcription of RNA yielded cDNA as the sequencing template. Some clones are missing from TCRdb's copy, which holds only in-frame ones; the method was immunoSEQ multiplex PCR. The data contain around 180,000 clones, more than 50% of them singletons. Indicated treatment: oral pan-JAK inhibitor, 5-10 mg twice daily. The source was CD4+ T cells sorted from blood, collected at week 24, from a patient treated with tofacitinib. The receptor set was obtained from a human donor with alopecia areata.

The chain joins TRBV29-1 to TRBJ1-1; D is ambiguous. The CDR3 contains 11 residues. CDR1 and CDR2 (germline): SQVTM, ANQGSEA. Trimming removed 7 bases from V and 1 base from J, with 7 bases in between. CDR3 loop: CSAGKNTEAFF. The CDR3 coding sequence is TGCAGCGCCGGGAAGAACACTGAAGCTTTCTTT.

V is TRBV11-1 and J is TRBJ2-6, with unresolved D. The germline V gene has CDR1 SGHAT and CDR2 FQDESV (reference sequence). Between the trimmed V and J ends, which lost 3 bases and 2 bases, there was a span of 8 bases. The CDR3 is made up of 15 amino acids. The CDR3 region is CASSLSIAGANVLTF. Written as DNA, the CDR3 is TGTGCCAGCAGCTTGTCTATAGCTGGGGCCAACGTCCTGACTTTC.

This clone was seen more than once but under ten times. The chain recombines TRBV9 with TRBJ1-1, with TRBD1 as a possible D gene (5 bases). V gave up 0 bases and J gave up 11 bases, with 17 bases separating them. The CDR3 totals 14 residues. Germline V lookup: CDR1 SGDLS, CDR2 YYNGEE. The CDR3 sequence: CASSVEVQGGSAFF. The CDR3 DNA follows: TGTGCCAGCAGCGTAGAGGTCCAGGGAGGAAGTGCTTTCTTT.

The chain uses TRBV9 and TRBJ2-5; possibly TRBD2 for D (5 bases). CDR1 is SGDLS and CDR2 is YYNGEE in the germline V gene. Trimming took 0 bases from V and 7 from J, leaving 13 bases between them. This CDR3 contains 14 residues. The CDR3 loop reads CASSVEGLMGTQYF. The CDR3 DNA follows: TGTGCCAGCAGCGTAGAAGGACTCATGGGGACCCAGTACTTC.

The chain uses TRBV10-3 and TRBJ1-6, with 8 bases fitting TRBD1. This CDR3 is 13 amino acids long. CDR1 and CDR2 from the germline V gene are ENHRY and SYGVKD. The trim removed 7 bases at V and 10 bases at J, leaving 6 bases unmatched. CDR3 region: CAIKDREGSPLHF. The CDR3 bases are TGTGCCATCAAGGACAGGGAAGGGTCACCCCTCCACTTT.

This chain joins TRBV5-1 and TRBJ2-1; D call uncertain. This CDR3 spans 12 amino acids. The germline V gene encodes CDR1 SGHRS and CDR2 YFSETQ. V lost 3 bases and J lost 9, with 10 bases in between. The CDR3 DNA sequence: TGCGCCAGCAGCTCATCCTACGGTGAGCAGTTCTTC. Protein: CASSSSYGEQFF.

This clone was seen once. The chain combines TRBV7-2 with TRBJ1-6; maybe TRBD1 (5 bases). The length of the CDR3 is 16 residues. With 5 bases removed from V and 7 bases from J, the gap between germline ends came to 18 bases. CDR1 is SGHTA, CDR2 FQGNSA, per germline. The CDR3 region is CASSLERGRLNSPLHF. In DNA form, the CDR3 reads TGTGCCAGCAGCCTAGAGAGGGGCCGATTGAATTCACCCCTCCACTTT. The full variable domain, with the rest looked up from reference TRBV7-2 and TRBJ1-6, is GAGVSQSPSNKVTEKGKDVELRCDPISGHTALYWYRQSLGQGLEFLIYFQGNSAPDKSGLPSDRFSAERTGGSVSTLTIQRTQQEDSAVYLCASSLERGRLNSPLHFGNGTRLTVT.

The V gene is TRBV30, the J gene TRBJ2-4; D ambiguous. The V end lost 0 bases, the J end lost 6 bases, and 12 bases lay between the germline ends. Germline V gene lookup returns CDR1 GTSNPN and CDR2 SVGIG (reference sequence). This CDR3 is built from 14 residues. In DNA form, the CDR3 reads TGTGCCTGGAGTGTAAATAGGCAGCTAAACATTCAGTACTTC. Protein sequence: CAWSVNRQLNIQYF.

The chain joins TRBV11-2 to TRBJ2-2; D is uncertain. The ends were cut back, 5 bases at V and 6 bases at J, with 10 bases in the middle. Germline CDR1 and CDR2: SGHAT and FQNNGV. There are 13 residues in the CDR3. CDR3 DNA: TGTGCCAGCAGCCCTGTCGTTCCCGGGGAGCTGTTTTTT. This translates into CASSPVVPGELFF.

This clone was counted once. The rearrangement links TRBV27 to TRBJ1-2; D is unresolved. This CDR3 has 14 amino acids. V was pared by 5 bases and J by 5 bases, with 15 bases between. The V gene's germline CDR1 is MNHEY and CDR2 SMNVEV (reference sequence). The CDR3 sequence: CASSRRLLGYGYTF. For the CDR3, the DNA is TGTGCCAGCAGTCGCAGGCTCTTAGGGTATGGCTACACCTTC.

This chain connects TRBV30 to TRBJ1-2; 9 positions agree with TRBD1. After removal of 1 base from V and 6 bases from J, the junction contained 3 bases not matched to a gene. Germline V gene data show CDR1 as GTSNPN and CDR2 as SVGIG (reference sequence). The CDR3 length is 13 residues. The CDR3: CAWSEQGANGYTF. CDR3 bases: TGTGCCTGGAGTGAACAGGGGGCGAATGGCTACACCTTC.

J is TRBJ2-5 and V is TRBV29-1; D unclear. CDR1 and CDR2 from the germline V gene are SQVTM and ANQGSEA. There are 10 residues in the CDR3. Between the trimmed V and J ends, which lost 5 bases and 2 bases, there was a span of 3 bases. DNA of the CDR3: TGCAGCGTTTATCAAGAGACCCAGTACTTC. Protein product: CSVYQETQYF.

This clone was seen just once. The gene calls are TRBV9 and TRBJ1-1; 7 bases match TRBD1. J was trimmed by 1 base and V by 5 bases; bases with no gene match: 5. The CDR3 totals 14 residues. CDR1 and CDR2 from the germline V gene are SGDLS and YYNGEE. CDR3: CASSRQGANTEAFF. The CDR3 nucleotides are TGTGCCAGCAGTCGACAGGGCGCGAACACTGAAGCTTTCTTT. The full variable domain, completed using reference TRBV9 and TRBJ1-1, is DSGVTQTPKHLITATGQRVTLRCSPRSGDLSVYWYQQSLDQGLQFLIQYYNGEERAKGNILERFSAQQFPDLHSELNLSSLELGDSALYFCASSRQGANTEAFFGQGTRLTVV.

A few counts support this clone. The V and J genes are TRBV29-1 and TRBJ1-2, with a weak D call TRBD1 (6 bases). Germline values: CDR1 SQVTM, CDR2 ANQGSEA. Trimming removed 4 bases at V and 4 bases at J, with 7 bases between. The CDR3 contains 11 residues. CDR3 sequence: CSVGGGYGYTF. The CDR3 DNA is TGCAGCGTTGGAGGGGGCTATGGCTACACCTTC.

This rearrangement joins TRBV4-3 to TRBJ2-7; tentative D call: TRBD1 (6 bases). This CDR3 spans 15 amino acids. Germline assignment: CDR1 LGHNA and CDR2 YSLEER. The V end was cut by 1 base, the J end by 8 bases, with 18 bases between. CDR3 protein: CASSQVSQGGTQQYF. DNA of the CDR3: TGCGCCAGCAGCCAAGTATCACAGGGTGGAACCCAGCAGTACTTC.

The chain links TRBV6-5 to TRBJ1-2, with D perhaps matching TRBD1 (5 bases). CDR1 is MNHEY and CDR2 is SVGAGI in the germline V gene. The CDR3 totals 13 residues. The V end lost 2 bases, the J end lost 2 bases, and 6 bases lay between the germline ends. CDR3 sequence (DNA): TGTGCCAGCAGTTACGAGGGGAACTATGGCTACACCTTC. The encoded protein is CASSYEGNYGYTF.

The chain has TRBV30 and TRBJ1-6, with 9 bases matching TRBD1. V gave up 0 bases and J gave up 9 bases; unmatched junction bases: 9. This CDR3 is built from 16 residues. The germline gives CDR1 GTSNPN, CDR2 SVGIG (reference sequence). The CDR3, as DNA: TGTGCCTGGAGTGTACGCCCCGGGACAGGGAGTTCACCCCTCCACTTT. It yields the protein CAWSVRPGTGSSPLHF.

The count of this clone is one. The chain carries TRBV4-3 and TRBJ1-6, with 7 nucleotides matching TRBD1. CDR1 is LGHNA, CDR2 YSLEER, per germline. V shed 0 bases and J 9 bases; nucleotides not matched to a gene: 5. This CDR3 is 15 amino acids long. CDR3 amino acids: CASSQERTGVSPLHF. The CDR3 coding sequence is TGCGCCAGCAGCCAAGAAAGGACAGGCGTTTCACCCCTCCACTTT.

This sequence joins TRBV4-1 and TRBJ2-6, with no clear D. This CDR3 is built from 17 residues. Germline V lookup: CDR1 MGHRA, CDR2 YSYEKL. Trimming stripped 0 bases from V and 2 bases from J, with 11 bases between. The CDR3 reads CASSQDRRSAGANVLTF. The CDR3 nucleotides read TGCGCCAGCAGCCAAGACCGTCGGTCAGCTGGGGCCAACGTCCTGACTTTC.

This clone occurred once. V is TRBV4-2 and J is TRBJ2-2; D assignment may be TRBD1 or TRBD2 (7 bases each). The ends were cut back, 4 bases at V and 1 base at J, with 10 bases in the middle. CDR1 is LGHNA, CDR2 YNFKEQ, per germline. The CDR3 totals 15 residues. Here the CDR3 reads CASSPGGENTGELFF. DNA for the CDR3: TGTGCCAGCAGCCCAGGGGGGGAGAACACCGGGGAGCTGTTTTTT.